The next 12 T cell receptor beta chains were all read from a single sample in a study of human T cells and chemical hapten exposure. Time point denoted: patch test 2, 6 weeks after DPC sensitization. Treatment meaning: therapeutic diphenylcyclopropenone sensitization with weekly scalp DPC. TCRdb reprocessed the RACE reads with MiXCR, giving one entry per CDR3 protein. The sample lists about 54,000 distinct CDR3 sequences; 9.5% to 10% were seen once. Sequences were derived from whole blood, sampled in connection with sensitization to the hapten diphenylcyclopropenone (DPC). These receptors were collected from a woman aged 45-59 years with alopecia areata. Some clones in this sample may be carry-over from other donors' samples.

This clonotype was seen a few times. J is TRBJ2-7 and V is TRBV11-2, with D perhaps matching TRBD2 (5 bases). In germline, CDR1 is SGHAT, CDR2 FQNNGV. V was trimmed by 2 bases and J by 7 bases, leaving 27 bases between them. The length of the CDR3 is 18 residues. The CDR3 DNA sequence: TGTGCCAGCAGCTTACATGGGTCGCCCCTCCTTCGCGGCGGGGAGCAGTACTTC. Translation gives CASSLHGSPLLRGGEQYF.

The chain links TRBV27 to TRBJ1-6; the D is unclear. Germline lookup yields CDR1 MNHEY and CDR2 SMNVEV (reference sequence). The V end was cut by 5 bases, the J end by 10 bases, with 18 bases between. The CDR3 sequence is 15 residues long. CDR3 DNA sequence: TGTGCCAGCAGTCTTGCCTTACGGACGGGATCACCCCTCCACTTT. It translates to CASSLALRTGSPLHF.

This clonotype was counted many times. This chain links TRBV10-2 with TRBJ2-1, with 10 bases fitting TRBD2. The V gene's germline CDR1 is WSHSY and CDR2 SAAADI. Germline trimming cut 8 bases from V and 7 bases from J; bases unmatched to any gene: 11. The CDR3 totals 15 residues. CDR3 in DNA: TGCGCCAGCCGGTCTGGAAGCGGGGGGGCAAATGAGCAGTTCTTC. Its translation is CASRSGSGGANEQFF.

This clonotype was picked up many times. CDR3 loop: CASSSVRLSGNTIYF. CDR3 DNA: TGTGCCAGCAGTTCCGTGCGGTTGTCCGGAAACACCATATATTTT. The V gene is TRBV6-6, the J gene TRBJ1-3, with D unresolved. With 4 bases removed from V and 4 bases from J, the gap between germline ends came to 14 bases. CDR1 is MNHNY and CDR2 is SVGAGI in the germline V gene (reference sequence). This CDR3 has 15 residues.

This clonotype was recorded a few times. CDR3 sequence: CASSLTLGLAETQYF. CDR3 DNA sequence: TGTGCCAGCAGCTTAACGTTAGGACTGGCAGAGACCCAGTACTTC. The chain couples TRBV7-9 to TRBJ2-5, with TRBD2 as a possible D gene (5 bases). Trimming left V 2 bases short and J 4 bases short, with 14 bases between. The CDR3 is made up of 15 amino acids. Germline assignment: CDR1 SEHNR and CDR2 FQNEAQ (reference sequence).

The chain couples TRBV18 to TRBJ2-1; perhaps TRBD2 as D (6 bases). Trimming took off 4 bases at V and 6 bases at J, with 7 bases between the two ends. The CDR3 has 12 residues. Per the germline V gene, CDR1 is KGHSH and CDR2 is LQKENI. The CDR3 loop reads CASSLTSNEQFF. CDR3 DNA: TGTGCCAGCTCACTGACTAGCAATGAGCAGTTCTTC.

This clonotype was recorded at least ten times. The chain carries TRBV5-6 and TRBJ1-5, with 7 bases aligning to TRBD1. The CDR3 spans 14 residues. The trim removed 3 bases at V and 4 bases at J, leaving 4 bases unmatched. Germline lookup yields CDR1 SGHDT and CDR2 YYEEEE. The chain's CDR3 is CASSSGTANQPQHF. CDR3 coding DNA: TGTGCCAGCAGCTCCGGGACAGCTAATCAGCCCCAGCATTTT.

This clonotype was seen a handful of times. This chain links TRBV6-2 or TRBV6-3 with TRBJ1-1; D ambiguous. V was pared by 7 bases and J by 0 bases, with 9 bases between. Germline V gene sequence: CDR1 MNHEY, CDR2 SVGEGT. This CDR3 region has 13 residues. CDR3 DNA: TGTGCCAGCAAATCATTTTTGAACACTGAAGCTTTCTTT. Its protein is CASKSFLNTEAFF.

This clonotype has a handful of counts. The chain has TRBV5-1 and TRBJ2-1; D uncertain. V was cut by 10 bases and J by 5 bases, with 19 bases left in between. Germline CDR1 and CDR2: SGHRS and YFSETQ. This CDR3 is built from 14 residues. The CDR3: CASKTHSGNNEQFF. The CDR3 DNA sequence: TGCGCCTCTAAAACCCACAGTGGCAACAATGAGCAGTTCTTC.

The table lists this clonotype with many counts. The J gene is TRBJ1-2, the V gene TRBV6-6; D remains ambiguous. Trimming took 2 bases from V and 4 from J, leaving 11 bases between them. This CDR3 has 14 residues. In germline, CDR1 is MNHNY, CDR2 SVGAGI (reference sequence). The CDR3 coding sequence is TGTGCCAGCAGTTACAAAGGGCCACTCTATGGCTACACCTTC. Translation gives CASSYKGPLYGYTF.

J is TRBJ1-1 and V is TRBV29-1; unclear D gene. V lost 7 bases and J lost 2, with 11 bases in between. The CDR3 spans 12 residues. Germline V gives CDR1 SQVTM, CDR2 ANQGSEA. DNA for the CDR3: TGCAGCGGGGCCATTAGTAACACTGAAGCTTTCTTT. This encodes CSGAISNTEAFF.

This clonotype was counted many times. The genes are TRBV21-1 and TRBJ2-3; the table names TRBD2, a call not compared with the DNA. TRBV21-1 is listed as a pseudogene. CDR3 size: 18 residues. In DNA form, the CDR3 reads TGTGCCAGCAGCTCCACCCCCATGCTTCAGGGCCCCCCAGATACGCAGTATTTT. Encoded protein: CASSSTPMLQGPPDTQYF.